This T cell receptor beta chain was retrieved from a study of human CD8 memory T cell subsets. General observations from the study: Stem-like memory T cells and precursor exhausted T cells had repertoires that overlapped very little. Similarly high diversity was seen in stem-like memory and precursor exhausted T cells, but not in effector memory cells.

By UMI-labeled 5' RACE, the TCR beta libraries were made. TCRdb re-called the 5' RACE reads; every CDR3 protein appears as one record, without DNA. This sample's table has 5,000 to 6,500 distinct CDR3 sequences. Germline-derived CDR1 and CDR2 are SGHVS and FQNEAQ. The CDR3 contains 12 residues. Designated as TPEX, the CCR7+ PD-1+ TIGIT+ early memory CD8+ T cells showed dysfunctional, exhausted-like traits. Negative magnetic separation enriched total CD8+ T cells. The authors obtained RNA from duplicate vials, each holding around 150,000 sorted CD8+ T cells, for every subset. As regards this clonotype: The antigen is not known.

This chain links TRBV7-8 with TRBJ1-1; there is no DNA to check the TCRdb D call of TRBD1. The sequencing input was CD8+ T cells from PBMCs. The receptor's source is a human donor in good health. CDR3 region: CASSIGGTEAFF.